One sample yielded the 6 T cell receptor beta chains listed below, sequenced in a study of T-cell reconstitution after alpha-beta-depleted transplantation in children. Molecular barcoding with unique molecular identifiers was used for the TCRbeta library. MiXCR was run by TCRdb on the PCR reads, yielding one entry per CDR3 protein. The table lists about 340,000 distinct CDR3 sequences, 15% to 20% of them singletons. The sequenced sample was PBMCs, mostly from graft donor cells, obtained 360 days after TCRalphabeta/CD19-depleted stem cell transplant. These receptors came from a male patient aged 2 to 9 who had a stem cell transplant for acute lymphoblastic leukemia, so the T cells may come from the graft donor.

J is TRBJ2-1 and V is TRBV6-5; possibly TRBD2 for D (5 bases). This CDR3 spans 17 amino acids. With 4 bases removed from V and 5 bases from J, the gap between germline ends came to 21 bases. CDR1 MNHEY and CDR2 SVGAGI come from the germline V gene. The CDR3 sequence: CASSFSALPLAHNEQFF. CDR3 DNA sequence: TGTGCCAGCAGTTTCAGCGCTCTCCCGCTAGCCCACAATGAGCAGTTCTTC.

The chain employs TRBV12-3 or TRBV12-4 and TRBJ2-1, with TRBD2 matching 10 bases. The trim removed 5 bases at V and 1 base at J, leaving 17 bases unmatched. The CDR3 loop spans 20 amino acids. The CDR3 loop is CASSIQLASGSPRSYNEQFF. In DNA, the CDR3 is TGTGCCAGCAGTATTCAACTCGCTAGCGGGAGTCCCCGTTCCTACAATGAGCAGTTCTTC.

This clonotype came up many times. Here the CDR3 DNA reads TGTGCCAGCAGTTTCTACACCGGGGAGCTGTTTTTT. Translated, it gives CASSFYTGELFF. The chain is built from TRBV28 and TRBJ2-2; D unresolved. Trimming removed 3 bases at V and 3 bases at J, with 2 bases between. CDR3 length: 12 amino acids. Germline loops: CDR1 MDHEN, CDR2 SYDVKM.

V gene TRBV12-3 or TRBV12-4 combines with J gene TRBJ1-4, with D tentatively TRBD1 (6 bases). The ends were cut back, 7 bases at V and 3 bases at J, with 15 bases in the middle. The CDR3 runs to 15 residues. The CDR3: CASTLSGGSNEKLFF. CDR3 sequence (DNA): TGTGCCAGCACCCTCTCGGGGGGCTCTAATGAAAAACTGTTTTTT.

CDR3 in DNA: TGCAGTGCTACCCCGACTAGCGGGAAATCGCAAGAGACCCAGTACTTC. It encodes CSATPTSGKSQETQYF. This chain links TRBV20-1 with TRBJ2-5, with 11 bases matching TRBD2. The V segment lost 4 bases and the J segment 2 bases; nucleotides outside the gene matches: 9. Per the germline V gene, CDR1 is DFQATT and CDR2 is SNEGSKA (reference sequence). The CDR3 has 16 amino acids.

This clonotype was found a few times. The rearrangement uses TRBV5-1 and TRBJ1-2; TRBD1 might be the D (6 bases). V was trimmed by 0 bases and J by 1 base, leaving 13 bases between them. The CDR3 sequence is 16 residues long. The germline V gene encodes CDR1 SGHRS and CDR2 YFSETQ. Written as DNA, the CDR3 is TGCGCCAGCAGCTTGGAACAGGGACCCTTTAACTATGGCTACACCTTC. Translation: CASSLEQGPFNYGYTF.